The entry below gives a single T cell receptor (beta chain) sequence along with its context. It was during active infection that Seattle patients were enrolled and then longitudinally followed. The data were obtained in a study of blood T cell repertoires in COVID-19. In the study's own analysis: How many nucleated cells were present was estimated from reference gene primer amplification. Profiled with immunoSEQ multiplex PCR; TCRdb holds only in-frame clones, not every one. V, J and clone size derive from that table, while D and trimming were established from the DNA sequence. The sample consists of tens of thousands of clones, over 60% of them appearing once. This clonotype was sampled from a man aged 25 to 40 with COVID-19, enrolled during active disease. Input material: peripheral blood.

CDR3 bases: TGTGCCAGCAGCTTAGCGAACAGGGGGGCAGATACGCAGTATTTT. Translating gives CASSLANRGADTQYF. The genes are TRBV7-2 and TRBJ2-3, with 8 bases aligning to TRBD1. The CDR3 consists of 15 residues. Trimming removed 0 bases from V and 4 bases from J; junction bases left unmatched: 3. In germline, CDR1 is SGHTA, CDR2 FQGNSA.